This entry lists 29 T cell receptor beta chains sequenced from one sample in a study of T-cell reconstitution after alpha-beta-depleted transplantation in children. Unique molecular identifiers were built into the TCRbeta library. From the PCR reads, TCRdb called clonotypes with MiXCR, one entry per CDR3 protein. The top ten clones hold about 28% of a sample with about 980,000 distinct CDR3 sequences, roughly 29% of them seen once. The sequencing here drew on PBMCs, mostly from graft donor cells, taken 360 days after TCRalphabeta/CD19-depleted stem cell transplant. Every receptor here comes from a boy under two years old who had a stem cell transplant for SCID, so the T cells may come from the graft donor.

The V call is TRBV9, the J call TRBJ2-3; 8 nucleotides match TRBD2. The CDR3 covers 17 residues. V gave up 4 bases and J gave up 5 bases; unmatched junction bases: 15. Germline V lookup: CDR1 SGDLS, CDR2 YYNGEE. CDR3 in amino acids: CASSPPFGTSGGDTQYF. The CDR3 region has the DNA TGTGCCAGCAGCCCCCCCTTCGGGACTAGTGGGGGAGATACGCAGTATTTT.

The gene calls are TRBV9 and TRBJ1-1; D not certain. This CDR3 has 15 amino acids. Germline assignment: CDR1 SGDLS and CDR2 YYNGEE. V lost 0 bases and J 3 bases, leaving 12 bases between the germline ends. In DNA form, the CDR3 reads TGTGCCAGCAGCGTAGCTCCTGACCGATACACTGAAGCTTTCTTT. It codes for CASSVAPDRYTEAFF.

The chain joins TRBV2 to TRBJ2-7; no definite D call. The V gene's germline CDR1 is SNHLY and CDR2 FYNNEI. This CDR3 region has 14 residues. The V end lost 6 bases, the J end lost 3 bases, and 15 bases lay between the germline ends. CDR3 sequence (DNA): TGTGCCAGCAGCTTAATGGGCAGAGTCTACGAGCAGTACTTC. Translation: CASSLMGRVYEQYF.

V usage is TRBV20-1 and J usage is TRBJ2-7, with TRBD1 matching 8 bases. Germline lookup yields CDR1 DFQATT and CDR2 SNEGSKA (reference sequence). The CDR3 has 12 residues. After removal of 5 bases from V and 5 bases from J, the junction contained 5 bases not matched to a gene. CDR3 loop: CSAVQGANEQYF. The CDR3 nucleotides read TGCAGTGCTGTTCAGGGGGCAAACGAGCAGTACTTC.

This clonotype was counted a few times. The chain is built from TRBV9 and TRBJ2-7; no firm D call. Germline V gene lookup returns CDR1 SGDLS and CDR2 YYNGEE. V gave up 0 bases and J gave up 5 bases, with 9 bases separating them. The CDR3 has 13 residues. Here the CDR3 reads CASSVEGEDEQYF. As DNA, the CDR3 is TGTGCCAGCAGCGTAGAGGGTGAGGACGAGCAGTACTTC.

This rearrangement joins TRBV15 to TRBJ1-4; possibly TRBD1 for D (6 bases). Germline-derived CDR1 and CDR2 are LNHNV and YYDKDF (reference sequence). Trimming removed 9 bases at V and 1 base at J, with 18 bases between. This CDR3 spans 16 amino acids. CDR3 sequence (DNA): TGTGCCACGGATACACAGGGAGGTGGAACTAATGAAAAACTGTTTTTT. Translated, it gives CATDTQGGGTNEKLFF.

CDR3 DNA: TGTGCCAGCAGCTTAGAGGGGGGGGCCGACTACGAGCAGTACTTC. This sequence encodes CASSLEGGADYEQYF. The J gene is TRBJ2-7, the V gene TRBV7-9; D may be TRBD2 (7 bases). With 1 base removed from V and 3 bases from J, the gap between germline ends came to 13 bases. This CDR3 has 15 amino acids. Germline-derived CDR1 and CDR2 are SEHNR and FQNEAQ (reference sequence).

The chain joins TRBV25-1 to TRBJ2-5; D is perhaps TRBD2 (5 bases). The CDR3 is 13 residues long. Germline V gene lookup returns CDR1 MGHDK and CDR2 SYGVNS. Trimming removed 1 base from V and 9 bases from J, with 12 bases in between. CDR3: CASSESFAGAQYF. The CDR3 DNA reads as TGTGCCAGCAGTGAATCCTTCGCCGGGGCCCAGTACTTC.

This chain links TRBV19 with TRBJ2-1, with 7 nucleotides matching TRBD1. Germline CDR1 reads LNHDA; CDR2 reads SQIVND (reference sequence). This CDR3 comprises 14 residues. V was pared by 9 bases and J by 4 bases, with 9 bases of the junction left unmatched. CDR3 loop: CASQGGPYYNEQFF. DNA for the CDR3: TGTGCCAGCCAAGGGGGCCCCTATTACAATGAGCAGTTCTTC.

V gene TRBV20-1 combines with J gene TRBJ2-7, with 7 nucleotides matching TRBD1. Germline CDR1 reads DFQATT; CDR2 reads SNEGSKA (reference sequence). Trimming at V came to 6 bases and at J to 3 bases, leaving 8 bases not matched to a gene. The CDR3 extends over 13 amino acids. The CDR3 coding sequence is TGCAGTGCCATCGGCACAGGGGACTACGAGCAGTACTTC. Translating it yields CSAIGTGDYEQYF.

CDR3 residues: CASRAWTGGEQYF. The CDR3 DNA sequence: TGTGCCAGCAGAGCCTGGACAGGGGGCGAGCAGTACTTC. The rearrangement links TRBV2 to TRBJ2-7; 10 bases are shared with TRBD1. Looked up from germline, CDR1 is SNHLY and CDR2 is FYNNEI. CDR3 size: 13 residues. Trimming removed 6 bases from V and 6 bases from J; junction bases left unmatched: 5.

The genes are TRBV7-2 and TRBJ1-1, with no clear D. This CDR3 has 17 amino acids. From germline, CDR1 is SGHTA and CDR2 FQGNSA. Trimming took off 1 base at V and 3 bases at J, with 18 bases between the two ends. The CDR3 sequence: CASSLVPAARPYTEAFF. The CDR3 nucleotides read TGTGCCAGCAGCTTAGTCCCCGCGGCCAGACCTTACACTGAAGCTTTCTTT.

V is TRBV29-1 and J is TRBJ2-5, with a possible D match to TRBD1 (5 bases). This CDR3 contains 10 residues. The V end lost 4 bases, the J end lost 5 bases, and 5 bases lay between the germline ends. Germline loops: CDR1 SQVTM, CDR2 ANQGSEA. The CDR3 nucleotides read TGCAGCGTTGCAGGGGAGACCCAGTACTTC. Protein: CSVAGETQYF.

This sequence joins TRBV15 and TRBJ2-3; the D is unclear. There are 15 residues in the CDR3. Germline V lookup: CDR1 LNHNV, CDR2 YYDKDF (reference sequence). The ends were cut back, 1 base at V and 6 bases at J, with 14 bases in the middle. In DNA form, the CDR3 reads TGTGCCACCAGCAGAGCCCCCTTTGTCGGGGATACGCAGTATTTT. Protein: CATSRAPFVGDTQYF.

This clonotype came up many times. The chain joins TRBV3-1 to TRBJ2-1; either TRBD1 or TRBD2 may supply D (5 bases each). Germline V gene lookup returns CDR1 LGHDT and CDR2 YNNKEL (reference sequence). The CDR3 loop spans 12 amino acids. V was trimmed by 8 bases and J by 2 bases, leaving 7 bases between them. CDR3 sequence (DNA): TGTGCCAGCGGGACCGCCTACAATGAGCAGTTCTTC. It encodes CASGTAYNEQFF.

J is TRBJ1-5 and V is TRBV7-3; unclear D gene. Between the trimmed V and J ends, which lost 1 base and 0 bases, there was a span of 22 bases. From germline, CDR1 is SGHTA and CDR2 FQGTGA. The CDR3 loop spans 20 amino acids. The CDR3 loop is CASSLRQAEPASYSNQPQHF. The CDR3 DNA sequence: TGTGCCAGCAGCTTAAGGCAGGCGGAACCGGCAAGTTATAGCAATCAGCCCCAGCATTTT. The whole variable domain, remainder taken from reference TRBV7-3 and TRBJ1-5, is GAGVSQTPSNKVTEKGKYVELRCDPISGHTALYWYRQSLGQGPEFLIYFQGTGAADDSGLPNDRFFAVRPEGSVSTLKIQRTERGDSAVYLCASSLRQAEPASYSNQPQHFGDGTRLSIL.

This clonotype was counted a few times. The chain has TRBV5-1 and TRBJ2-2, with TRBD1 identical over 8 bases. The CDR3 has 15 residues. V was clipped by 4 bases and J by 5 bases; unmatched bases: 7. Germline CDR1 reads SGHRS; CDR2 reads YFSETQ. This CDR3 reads CASSTGQGWTGELFF. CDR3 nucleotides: TGCGCCAGCAGCACCGGACAGGGTTGGACCGGGGAGCTGTTTTTT.

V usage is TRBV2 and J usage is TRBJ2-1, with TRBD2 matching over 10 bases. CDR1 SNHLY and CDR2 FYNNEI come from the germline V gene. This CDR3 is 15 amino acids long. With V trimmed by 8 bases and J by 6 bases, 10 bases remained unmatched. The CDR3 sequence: CASQKSGGASNEQFF. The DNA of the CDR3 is TGTGCCAGCCAAAAAAGCGGGGGGGCCAGCAATGAGCAGTTCTTC.

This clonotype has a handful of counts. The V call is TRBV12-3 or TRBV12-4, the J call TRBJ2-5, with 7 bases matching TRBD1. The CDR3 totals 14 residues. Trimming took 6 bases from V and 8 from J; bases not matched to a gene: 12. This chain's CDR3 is CASRPGQRLQTQYF. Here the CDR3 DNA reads TGTGCCAGCAGGCCGGGACAGCGCCTCCAAACCCAGTACTTC.

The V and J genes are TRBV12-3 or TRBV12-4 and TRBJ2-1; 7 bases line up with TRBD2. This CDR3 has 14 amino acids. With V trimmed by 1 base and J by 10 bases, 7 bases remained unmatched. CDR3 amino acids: CASSLDLGRGEQFF. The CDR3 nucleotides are TGTGCCAGCAGTTTAGATTTGGGGCGGGGGGAGCAGTTCTTC.

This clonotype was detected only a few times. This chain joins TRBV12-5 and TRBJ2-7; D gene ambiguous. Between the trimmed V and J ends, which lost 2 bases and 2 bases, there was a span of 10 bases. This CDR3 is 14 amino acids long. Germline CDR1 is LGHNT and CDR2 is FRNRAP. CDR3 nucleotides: TGTGCTAGTGGTTTGCAGTCCCCTCCCTACGAGCAGTACTTC. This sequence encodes CASGLQSPPYEQYF.

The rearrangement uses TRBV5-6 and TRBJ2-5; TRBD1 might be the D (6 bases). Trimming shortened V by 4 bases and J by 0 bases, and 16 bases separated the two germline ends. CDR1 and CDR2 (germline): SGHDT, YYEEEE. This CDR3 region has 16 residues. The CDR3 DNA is TGTGCCAGCAGCAGGGGGACGGTGGATTACCAAGAGACCCAGTACTTC. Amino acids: CASSRGTVDYQETQYF.

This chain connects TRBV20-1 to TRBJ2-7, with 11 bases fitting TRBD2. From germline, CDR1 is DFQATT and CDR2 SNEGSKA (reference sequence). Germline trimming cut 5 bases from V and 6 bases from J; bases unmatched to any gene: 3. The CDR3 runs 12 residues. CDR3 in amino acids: CSALLAGAEQYF. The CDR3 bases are TGCAGTGCTCTACTAGCGGGGGCCGAGCAGTACTTC.

CDR3 in DNA: TGTGCTAGTGGTTTATCGTTGACTAGCGGGGACCAGCAGTTCTTC. Residues: CASGLSLTSGDQQFF. The chain combines TRBV12-5 with TRBJ2-1; 11 bases are shared with TRBD2. CDR1 and CDR2 (germline): LGHNT, FRNRAP. This CDR3 region has 15 residues. V was clipped by 3 bases and J by 11 bases; unmatched bases: 9.

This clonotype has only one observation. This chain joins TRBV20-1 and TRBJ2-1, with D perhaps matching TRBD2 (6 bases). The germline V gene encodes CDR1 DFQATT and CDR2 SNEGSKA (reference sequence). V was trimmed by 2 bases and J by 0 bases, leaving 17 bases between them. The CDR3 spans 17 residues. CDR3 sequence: CSARPRRGRSSYNEQFF. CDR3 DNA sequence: TGCAGTGCTAGACCTAGGCGGGGCCGTAGCTCCTACAATGAGCAGTTCTTC.

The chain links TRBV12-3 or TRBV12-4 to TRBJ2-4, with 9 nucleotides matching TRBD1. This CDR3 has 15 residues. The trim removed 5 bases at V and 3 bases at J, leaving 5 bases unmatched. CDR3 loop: CASSPGQGIKNIQYF. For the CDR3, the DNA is TGTGCCAGCAGTCCGGGACAGGGTATCAAAAACATTCAGTACTTC.

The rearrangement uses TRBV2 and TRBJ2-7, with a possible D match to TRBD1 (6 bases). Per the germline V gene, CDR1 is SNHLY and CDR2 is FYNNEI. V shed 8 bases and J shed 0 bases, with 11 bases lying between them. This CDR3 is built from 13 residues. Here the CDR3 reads CASGYRDSYEQYF. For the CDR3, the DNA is TGTGCCAGCGGGTACAGGGACTCCTACGAGCAGTACTTC.

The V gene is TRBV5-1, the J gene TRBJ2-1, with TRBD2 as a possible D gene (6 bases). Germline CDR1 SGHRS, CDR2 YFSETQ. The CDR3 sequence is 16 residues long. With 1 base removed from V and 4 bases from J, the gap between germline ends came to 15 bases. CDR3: CASSLLRAGKYNEQFF. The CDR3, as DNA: TGCGCCAGCAGCTTGCTACGGGCGGGGAAATACAATGAGCAGTTCTTC.

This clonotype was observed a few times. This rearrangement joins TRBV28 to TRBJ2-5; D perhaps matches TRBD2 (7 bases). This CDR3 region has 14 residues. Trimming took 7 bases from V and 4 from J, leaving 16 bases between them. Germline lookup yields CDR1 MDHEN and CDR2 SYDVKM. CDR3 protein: CASKRGGGVETQYF. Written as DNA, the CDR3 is TGTGCCAGCAAAAGGGGGGGAGGGGTAGAGACCCAGTACTTC.